A selection of T cell receptor beta chains follows, all from one sample in a study of a mutant IDH1 vaccine in newly diagnosed glioma. These receptors are not linked to any known antigen. Data came from immunoSEQ multiplex PCR; TCRdb stores just in-frame clones and leaves some out. The profile covers 30,000 to 40,000 clones, with around three quarters appearing a single time and roughly 3.2% taken by the ten largest. Sequencing was performed on PBMCs, taken from a glioma patient whose treatment included an IDH1 peptide vaccine. These receptor sequences come from a man aged 40-49 years with glioma. Some clones in this sample may be carry-over from other donors' samples. CDR3s include the opening cysteine and the closing phenylalanine or tryptophan. Each record gives: clone size, D gene, J gene, V gene, CDR3 DNA, CDR3 protein. A D gene is named only where the DNA matches it firmly. The size entry is marked missing in some rows and otherwise reads once, few, many or a size class.

size: .
D: .
J: TRBJ1-2
V: TRBV5-8
DNA: TGTGCCAGCAGCTTGTGGCAGGGGCCTGGCTACACCTTC
CDR3: CASSLWQGPGYTF

size: once
D: .
J: TRBJ2-7
V: TRBV30
DNA: TGTGCCTGGAGTGGTCAAGGGGGGGGATACGAGCAGTACTTC
CDR3: CAWSGQGGGYEQYF

size: .
D: TRBD1
J: TRBJ1-5
V: TRBV12-5
DNA: TGTGCTAGTGGCACGGACAGGCGGCCCCAGCATTTT
CDR3: CASGTDRRPQHF

size: .
D: .
J: TRBJ1-2
V: TRBV29-1
DNA: TGCAGCGTTGGCGGGGGGGAGGACTATGGCTACACCTTC
CDR3: CSVGGGEDYGYTF

size: .
D: .
J: TRBJ1-6
V: TRBV5-8
DNA: TGTGCCAGCAGAGGGTCGGGGAATTCACCCCTCCACTTT
CDR3: CASRGSGNSPLHF

size: once
D: .
J: TRBJ2-7
V: TRBV5-1
DNA: TGCGCCAGCAGCTTCGACAATGGTAGGGAGCAGTACTTC
CDR3: CASSFDNGREQYF

size: .
D: .
J: TRBJ2-5
V: TRBV7-6
DNA: TGTGCCAGCAGCCAAAGGCAAGAGACCCAGTACTTC
CDR3: CASSQRQETQYF

size: .
D: TRBD1
J: TRBJ1-6
V: TRBV10-1
DNA: TGCGCCAACCTATCGCGGACAGGGAATAATTCACCCCTCCACTTT
CDR3: CANLSRTGNNSPLHF

size: .
D: .
J: TRBJ1-2
V: TRBV30
DNA: TGTGCCTGGAGGTTTGCGGGGGCTGGCTACACCTTC
CDR3: CAWRFAGAGYTF

size: .
D: .
J: TRBJ1-2
V: TRBV7-7
DNA: TGTGCTATTCTACAGGGAAATGGCTACACCTTC
CDR3: CAILQGNGYTF

size: once
D: .
J: TRBJ2-7
V: TRBV30
DNA: TGTGCCTGGAGTGTACGTGGAGGTTTCGGCGAGCAGTACTTC
CDR3: CAWSVRGGFGEQYF

size: .
D: TRBD1
J: TRBJ1-1
V: TRBV29-1
DNA: TGCAGCGTCAAAGGGGGTCGGGACAGGGAAGCTTTCTTT
CDR3: CSVKGGRDREAFF

size: .
D: .
J: TRBJ1-1
V: TRBV18
DNA: TGTGCCAGCTCACCACAAACAACGACTGAAGCTTTCTTT
CDR3: CASSPQTTTEAFF

size: .
D: .
J: TRBJ2-7
V: TRBV18
DNA: TGTGCCAGCTCACCAGGAGAGGGTTACGAGCAGTACTTC
CDR3: CASSPGEGYEQYF

size: once
D: .
J: TRBJ2-3
V: TRBV7-2
DNA: TGTGCCAGCAACTTACTCGGGCAGGTGCCTAGCACAGATACGCAGTATTTT
CDR3: CASNLLGQVPSTDTQYF